This T cell receptor beta chain was recovered during a study of glioma-infiltrating T cells after dendritic cell vaccination. Repertoires were generated with immunoSEQ multiplex PCR, while TCRdb's copy carries only in-frame clones and drops some. The data contain 55,000 to 75,000 clones, roughly 83% of them singletons. The time point denotes: after dendritic cell vaccination, including at tumor progression/relapse. V was clipped by 6 bases and J by 0 bases, with 8 bases between them. The CDR3 covers 14 residues. CDR1 and CDR2 (germline): LNHDA, SQIVND (reference sequence). This TCR came from a human donor with glioblastoma. The source was blood, collected after dendritic cell vaccination. The chain joins TRBV19 to TRBJ2-2, with D possibly being TRBD1 (5 bases). In DNA form, the CDR3 reads TGTGCCAGTAGCCAGACAGCGAACACCGGGGAGCTGTTTTTT. It is translated as CASSQTANTGELFF.